These T cell receptor beta chains were read from a single sample in a study of blood T cell repertoires in COVID-19. The repertoire was sequenced with immunoSEQ multiplex PCR; TCRdb's copy has only in-frame clones and lacks some. The data hold some 110,000 clones, with approximately 74% observed a single time. Sequencing was performed on peripheral blood. The receptors derive from a man older than 75 with COVID-19, enrolled during active disease. CDR3s include the opening cysteine and the closing phenylalanine or tryptophan.

j_call v_call cdr3_aa
TRBJ2-5 TRBV11-2 CASSLGRGLVETQYF
TRBJ1-2 TRBV6-2/TRBV6-3 CASSTTGYYGYTF
TRBJ1-1 TRBV5-1 CASSRLGGTANTEAFF
TRBJ2-7 TRBV5-1 CASSSGQTYEQYF
TRBJ1-1 TRBV10-2 CASTGPRQAFARVNTEAFF
TRBJ2-7 TRBV19 CASTPRDRVNEQYF
TRBJ2-1 TRBV7-2 CASSPRLRLAGAPPGEQFF
TRBJ1-1 TRBV21-1 CASSQSNKCQITEAFF
TRBJ2-1 TRBV4-3 CASSQDPSGGSYNEQFF
TRBJ1-1 TRBV9 CASRGTGQTEAFF
TRBJ1-3 TRBV2 CASRTGGNTIYF
TRBJ2-3 TRBV5-1 CASSLASGSGADTQYF
TRBJ1-6 TRBV28 CASSSRPGQGNSPLHF
TRBJ1-1 TRBV12-3/TRBV12-4 CASNLRGATEAFF
TRBJ1-5 TRBV6-5 CASSQGAPSNQPQHF
TRBJ2-2 TRBV29-1 CSVDVGTGVTGELFF
TRBJ1-1 TRBV5-4 CASSFGAREGNTEAFF
TRBJ1-2 TRBV7-8 CASSFFELPGGTGGYTF
TRBJ1-5 TRBV18 CASSPIGGTQHF
TRBJ1-2 TRBV15 CATSRDVGTGAVPNTF
TRBJ2-3 TRBV7-3 CASSLTLPGTSGSGDTQYF
TRBJ2-2 TRBV6-2/TRBV6-3 CASSYPSTTGELFF
TRBJ1-3 TRBV6-1 CASSEETGENTIYF
TRBJ2-4 TRBV5-4 CASSLTSGTRDIQYF
TRBJ2-3 TRBV7-8 CASSPTSGRAGTDTQYF
TRBJ2-5 TRBV2 CASSEEGQGAETQYF
TRBJ2-5 TRBV10-2 CASSDGLAAPQETQYF
TRBJ2-7 TRBV10-2 CASSELWDTRHEQYF
TRBJ2-7 TRBV18 CASSPTGGPYEQYF
TRBJ1-4 TRBV29-1 CSVTQERDEKLFF
TRBJ1-2 TRBV28 CASSLRVNYGYTF
TRBJ2-2 TRBV7-2 CASSWGLAGTTGELFF
TRBJ2-5 TRBV5-1 CASRAVGGRETQYF
TRBJ2-7 TRBV6-2/TRBV6-3 CASSYGPREGYEQYF
TRBJ2-3 TRBV5-6 CASRRDRVQYF
TRBJ1-1 TRBV27 CASSLSTGQMGMNTEAFF
TRBJ2-1 TRBV7-2 CASSLEGTSVLNYNEQFF
TRBJ1-2 TRBV5-4 CASSLVSGLLNYGYTF
TRBJ1-6 TRBV19 CASSIVGLYNSPLHF
TRBJ2-7 TRBV4-1 CASSPDSAGGEQYF
TRBJ1-1 TRBV19 CASGWDMAGENTEAFF
TRBJ2-3 TRBV11-2 CASSPWRDTQYF
TRBJ2-1 TRBV6-2/TRBV6-3 CASSNSHEQFF
TRBJ1-1 TRBV19 CASSTSGTGETFF
TRBJ2-7 TRBV28 CASSSPGQGGYEQYF
TRBJ2-3 TRBV9 CASSVGGGITDTQYF
TRBJ2-7 TRBV4-1 CASSPGQGTYEQYF
TRBJ1-3 TRBV9 CASSVATAGPGNTIYF
TRBJ2-3 TRBV4-3 CASSQVRQGARDTQYF
TRBJ2-5 TRBV19 CASSIRGAGETQYF
TRBJ1-2 TRBV19 CASSYYRGLANYGYTF
TRBJ2-3 TRBV11-3 CASSLGTSGRTDTQYF
TRBJ1-2 TRBV6-2/TRBV6-3 CASSYYTGGYTF